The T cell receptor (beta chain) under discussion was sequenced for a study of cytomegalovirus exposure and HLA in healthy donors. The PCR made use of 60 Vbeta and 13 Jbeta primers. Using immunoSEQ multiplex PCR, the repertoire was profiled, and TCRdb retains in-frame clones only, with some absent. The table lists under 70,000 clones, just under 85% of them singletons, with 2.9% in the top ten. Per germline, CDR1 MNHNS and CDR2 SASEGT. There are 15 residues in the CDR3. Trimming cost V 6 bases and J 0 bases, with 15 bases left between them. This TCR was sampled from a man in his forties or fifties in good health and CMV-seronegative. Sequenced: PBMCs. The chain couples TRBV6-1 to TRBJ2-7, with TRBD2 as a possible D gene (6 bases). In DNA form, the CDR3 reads TGTGCCAGCAGAGGCACCCGGGGGATCTCCTACGAGCAGTACTTC. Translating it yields CASRGTRGISYEQYF.